This note documents a single T cell receptor beta chain sequence. This sample is part of a study of blood T cell repertoires in COVID-19. Study overall: Sites in the United States, Italy and Spain provided acute and convalescent COVID-19 samples. PBMCs, B-cell-depleted T cells, or T cells were the source of the cDNA or gDNA that made up the material.

Original analysis: Reference gene primer amplification yielded estimated nucleated cell counts. Assay used: immunoSEQ multiplex PCR; TCRdb lists only in-frame clones, some missing. V, J and clone size are those of that table, while D and trimming were read from the DNA. The sample lists tens of thousands of clones; around 86% were seen once. V shed 2 bases and J shed 3 bases, with 11 bases lying between them. The CDR3 is 14 residues long. Per the germline V gene, CDR1 is SGHRS and CDR2 is YFSETQ. The chain combines TRBV5-1 with TRBJ1-1, with D uncertain. The receptor was derived from a man between 60 and 75 years old with acute or convalescent COVID-19. The material sequenced was peripheral blood. The CDR3 nucleotides are TGCGCCAGCAGCTTACAGTTTGGCGACACTGAAGCTTTCTTT. Protein sequence: CASSLQFGDTEAFF.